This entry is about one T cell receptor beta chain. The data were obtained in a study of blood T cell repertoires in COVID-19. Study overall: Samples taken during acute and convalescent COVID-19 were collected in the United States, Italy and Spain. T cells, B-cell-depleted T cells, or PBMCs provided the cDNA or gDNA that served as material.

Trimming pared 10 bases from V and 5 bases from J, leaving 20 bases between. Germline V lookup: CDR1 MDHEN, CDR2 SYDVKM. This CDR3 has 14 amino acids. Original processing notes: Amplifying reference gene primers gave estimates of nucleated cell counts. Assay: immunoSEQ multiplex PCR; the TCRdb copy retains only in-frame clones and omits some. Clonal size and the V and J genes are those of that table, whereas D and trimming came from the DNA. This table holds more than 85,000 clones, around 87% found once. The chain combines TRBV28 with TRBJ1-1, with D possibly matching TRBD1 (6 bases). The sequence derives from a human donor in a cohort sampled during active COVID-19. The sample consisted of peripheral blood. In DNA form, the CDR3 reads TGTGCCACCACACCGGGGGGCCCAGGGACTGAAGCTTTCTTT. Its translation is CATTPGGPGTEAFF. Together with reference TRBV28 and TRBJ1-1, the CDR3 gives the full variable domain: DVKVTQSSRYLVKRTGEKVFLECVQDMDHENMFWYRQDPGLGLRLIYFSYDVKMKEKGDIPEGYSVSREKKERFSLILESASTNQTSMYLCATTPGGPGTEAFFGQGTRLTVV.